This T cell receptor (beta chain) comes out of a study of Ad26.COV2.S vaccination and SARS-CoV-2 variants. Overall study: Ad26.COV2.S shots went into the muscle once or twice, 56 days apart. Whole-study results and caveats: Total responses of T cells may have been underestimated by the analyses of TCR breadth and depth.

Comments on this clone: Its matching antigen is unknown.

Germline values: CDR1 LNHDA, CDR2 SQIVND (reference sequence). Trimming at V came to 5 bases and at J to 6 bases, leaving 14 bases not matched to a gene. The CDR3 has 18 amino acids. Treatment here: roughly 18 received Ad26.COV2.S at low or high dose, single or two shots; 5 received placebo; per-sample allocation not given. Vaccine and placebo recipients were sampled on day 63 after the first injection. The repertoire was sequenced with immunoSEQ multiplex PCR; TCRdb's copy has only in-frame clones and lacks some. Here the sample spans 500,000 or so clones, roughly 87% being singletons. The rearrangement joins TRBV19 to TRBJ2-3, with TRBD2 matching over 13 bases. The source of this sequence is a person between 18 and 59 years old who received the Ad26.COV2.S COVID-19 vaccine or a placebo. The sample in question was peripheral blood, obtained in a trial of Ad26.COV2.S vaccine versus placebo. The CDR3 protein is CASSGGLAGPFPMDTQYF. Written as DNA, the CDR3 is TGTGCCAGTAGTGGGGGACTAGCGGGACCTTTCCCTATGGATACGCAGTATTTT.